These 26 T cell receptor beta chains were sequenced from one sample in a study of CXCR3-negative and CXCR3-positive naive CD8 T cells. The study made its TRB cDNA libraries by 5' RACE, adding UMI labels. TCRdb reprocessed the 5' RACE reads and reports one entry per CDR3 protein, with no DNA. This listing includes tens of thousands of distinct CDR3 sequences. The sample comprised naive CXCR3- CD8+ T cells from blood. Documented subset: CD45RO-CCR7+CD27+CD95- naive CD8+ T cells lacking CXCR3 (TNR3-). The receptor source for this set is a human donor in good health. Some clones in this sample may be carry-over from other donors' samples.

By frequency, this clonotype registers medium-sized. The rearrangement joins TRBV4-3 to TRBJ2-1; TCRdb selects TRBD2, and the lack of DNA leaves this call unchecked. From germline, CDR1 is LGHNA and CDR2 YSLEER. The CDR3 extends over 16 amino acids. The chain's CDR3 is CASSPGLGLAGNEQFF.

The chain employs TRBV6-5 and TRBJ2-1; the D gene TCRdb calls, TRBD2, cannot be checked with no DNA. The CDR3 has 15 amino acids. Germline loops: CDR1 MNHEY, CDR2 SVGAGI. CDR3: CASSQTSGYYNEQFF.

The rearrangement links TRBV28 to TRBJ1-1. Germline V gene sequence: CDR1 MDHEN, CDR2 SYDVKM. This CDR3 is built from 13 residues. The CDR3 reads CASSLSLNTEAFF.

The J gene is TRBJ2-1, the V gene TRBV28; TCRdb returns TRBD1, unconfirmable since there is no DNA. Germline values: CDR1 MDHEN, CDR2 SYDVKM. This CDR3 region has 14 residues. CDR3 loop: CASGAGGRYNEQFF.

V usage is TRBV3-1 and J usage is TRBJ2-5; the D call of TRBD1 rests on TCRdb alone, since no DNA is present to check it. This CDR3 is 12 amino acids long. Germline V gene sequence: CDR1 LGHDT, CDR2 YNNKEL (reference sequence). CDR3: CASSQGAETQYF.

V is TRBV28 and J is TRBJ2-1; TCRdb calls TRBD1, which cannot be checked without DNA. This CDR3 has 12 residues. Germline V gene lookup returns CDR1 MDHEN and CDR2 SYDVKM. CDR3 protein: CASSLEGAEQFF.

The rearrangement uses TRBV28 and TRBJ2-2; TCRdb lists TRBD2, though no DNA is available to test this call. CDR3 length equals 20 residues. Per germline, CDR1 MDHEN and CDR2 SYDVKM. CDR3: CASSLGLVSSGGKNTGELFF.

This chain joins TRBV29-1 and TRBJ2-7. CDR1 and CDR2 (germline): SQVTM, ANQGSEA. This CDR3 is built from 12 residues. The CDR3 sequence is CSVEEGVYEQYF.

The CDR3 reads CACELYGAGTEAFF. The V call is TRBV28, the J call TRBJ1-1; TCRdb's D call, TRBD1, is unchecked because there is no DNA. The CDR3 has 14 amino acids. Germline values: CDR1 MDHEN, CDR2 SYDVKM.

The chain links TRBV20-1 to TRBJ2-1; TCRdb calls TRBD1, which cannot be checked without DNA. Germline V gives CDR1 DFQATT, CDR2 SNEGSKA (reference sequence). The CDR3 contains 14 residues. The CDR3 region is CSASFYQGAVEQFF.

The chain has TRBV13 and TRBJ2-3; TCRdb lists TRBD2, though no DNA is available to test this call. CDR3 length: 15 residues. Germline loops: CDR1 PRHDT, CDR2 FYEKMQ (reference sequence). The CDR3 protein is CASSPGTSSTDTQYF. Full variable domain (missing parts from reference TRBV13 and TRBJ2-3): AAGVIQSPRHLIKEKRETATLKCYPIPRHDTVYWYQQGPGQDPQFLISFYEKMQSDKGSIPDRFSAQQFSDYHSELNMSSLELGDSALYFCASSPGTSSTDTQYFGPGTRLTVL.

The gene calls are TRBV15 and TRBJ2-5. Germline V lookup: CDR1 LNHNV, CDR2 YYDKDF (reference sequence). The CDR3 runs 14 residues. The CDR3 sequence: CATSRDDDTETQYF.

The chain has TRBV30 and TRBJ2-1. The CDR3 is made up of 13 amino acids. Germline lookup yields CDR1 GTSNPN and CDR2 SVGIG (reference sequence). CDR3 in amino acids: CAWSVAPYNEQFF. Using reference TRBV30 and TRBJ2-1 for the parts outside the CDR3, the full variable domain is SQTIHQWPATLVQPVGSPLSLECTVEGTSNPNLYWYRQAAGRGLQLLFYSVGIGQISSEVPQNLSASRPQDRQFILSSKKLLLSDSGFYLCAWSVAPYNEQFFGPGTRLTVL.

The chain joins TRBV29-1 to TRBJ2-3; TCRdb returns TRBD2, unconfirmable since there is no DNA. CDR1 and CDR2 from the germline V gene are SQVTM and ANQGSEA. The CDR3 totals 15 residues. This CDR3 reads CSVELGRARFDTQYF.

The chain joins TRBV10-3 to TRBJ2-1. CDR3 size: 15 residues. CDR1 is ENHRY, CDR2 SYGVKD, per germline. This chain's CDR3 is CAISEGGSSYNEQFF.

V usage is TRBV10-3 and J usage is TRBJ1-6; TCRdb indicates TRBD1, and absent DNA this call remains unverified. This CDR3 is built from 12 residues. Germline V gives CDR1 ENHRY, CDR2 SYGVKD. CDR3 loop: CATEGQGTPLHF.

The V and J genes are TRBV20-1 and TRBJ2-6; TCRdb reports TRBD1, a call that lacks DNA to check it against. CDR1 and CDR2 from the germline V gene are DFQATT and SNEGSKA (reference sequence). There are 16 residues in the CDR3. The CDR3 is CSAPRDIHSGANVLTF.

This CDR3 is CASSFRGGVQPQHF. The chain joins TRBV28 to TRBJ1-5; TCRdb's D call of TRBD1 is untestable without DNA. CDR1 MDHEN and CDR2 SYDVKM come from the germline V gene. This CDR3 is built from 14 residues.

V gene TRBV12-3 or TRBV12-4 combines with J gene TRBJ1-2. The CDR3 is made up of 15 amino acids. CDR3 amino acids: CASSLAAISNYGYTF.

V and J are TRBV29-1 and TRBJ1-1. The CDR3 sequence is 11 residues long. Germline V gene sequence: CDR1 SQVTM, CDR2 ANQGSEA. The CDR3 protein is CSVVLGTEAFF.

The gene calls are TRBV3-1 and TRBJ1-4; checking the TCRdb D call of TRBD1 is not possible without DNA. CDR3 length: 14 amino acids. Germline V CDR1 and CDR2: LGHDT, YNNKEL (reference sequence). CDR3 sequence: CASSPLKGNEKLSF.

The V and J genes are TRBV12-3 or TRBV12-4 and TRBJ1-2. The CDR3 loop spans 13 amino acids. CDR3 region: CASTPQQTYGYTF.

This sequence joins TRBV10-3 and TRBJ2-7; without DNA, the TCRdb call of TRBD2 cannot be checked. Germline CDR1 reads ENHRY; CDR2 reads SYGVKD. This CDR3 is 13 amino acids long. The chain's CDR3 is CAHNQDGLYEQYF.

The chain is built from TRBV28 and TRBJ2-1; TCRdb designates TRBD2, a call that cannot be tested without DNA. The CDR3 covers 15 residues. The germline V gene has CDR1 MDHEN and CDR2 SYDVKM. This CDR3 is CASTLRLAGVGEQFF.

This sequence joins TRBV6-5 and TRBJ2-1; the TCRdb D gene call, TRBD2, has no DNA to confirm it. The CDR3 contains 14 residues. In germline, CDR1 is MNHEY, CDR2 SVGAGI. The CDR3 sequence is CASSTGTSLNEQFF.

The chain carries TRBV29-1 and TRBJ2-7; TCRdb lists TRBD1, though no DNA is available to test this call. The CDR3 consists of 14 residues. Germline CDR1 and CDR2: SQVTM and ANQGSEA. Here the CDR3 reads CSVELRDTEYEQYF.